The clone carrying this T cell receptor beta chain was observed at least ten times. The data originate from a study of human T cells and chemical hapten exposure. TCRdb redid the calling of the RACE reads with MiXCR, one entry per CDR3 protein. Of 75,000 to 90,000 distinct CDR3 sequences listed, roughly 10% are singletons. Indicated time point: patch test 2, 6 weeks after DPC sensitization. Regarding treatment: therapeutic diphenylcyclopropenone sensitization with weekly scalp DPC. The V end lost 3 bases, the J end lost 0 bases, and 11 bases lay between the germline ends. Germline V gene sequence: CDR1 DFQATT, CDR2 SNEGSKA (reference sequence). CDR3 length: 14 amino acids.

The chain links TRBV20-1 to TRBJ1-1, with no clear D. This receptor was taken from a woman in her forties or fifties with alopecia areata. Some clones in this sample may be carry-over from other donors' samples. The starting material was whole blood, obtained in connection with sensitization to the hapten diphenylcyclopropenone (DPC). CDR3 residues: CSASRRGLNTEAFF. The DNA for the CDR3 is TGCAGTGCTAGTAGGCGGGGATTGAACACTGAAGCTTTCTTT.